This TCR beta chain was retrieved from a study of cytomegalovirus exposure and HLA in healthy donors. V gave up 0 bases and J gave up 3 bases, with 10 bases separating them. This CDR3 spans 14 amino acids. The germline CDR1 and CDR2 sequences are SGHDT and YYEEEE. The PCR contained 60 Vbeta and 13 Jbeta primers. Profiled with immunoSEQ multiplex PCR; TCRdb holds only in-frame clones, not every one. The sample has approximately 170,000 clones, over 80% seen once; the top ten hold 2% to 2.5%. At collection, donors were nominally healthy, but unrecorded immune exposures were probable. Study-wide points: Association of a missense DCLRE1C variant with TCR beta V- and J-gene trimming was reported in a later analysis.

Concerning this clone: Its target is unknown.

V usage is TRBV5-6 and J usage is TRBJ2-7; D uncertain. Specimen: PBMCs. The TCR originated in a male donor in good health and CMV-seronegative. The CDR3 reads CASSLGRSLYEQYF. CDR3 coding DNA: TGTGCCAGCAGCTTGGGCCGGTCACTCTACGAGCAGTACTTC.